Below, 31 T cell receptor beta chains from the same sample are listed, as sequenced in a study of blood T cell repertoires in COVID-19. Generated by immunoSEQ multiplex PCR, the TCRdb table keeps only in-frame clones and is missing some. The sample lists about 180,000 clones, around 87% occurring once. Sequencing was carried out using peripheral blood. The source of these receptors is a woman aged 30 to 39 with active or convalescent COVID-19.

The chain couples TRBV4-1 to TRBJ1-2; tentative D call: TRBD1 (6 bases). In germline, CDR1 is MGHRA, CDR2 YSYEKL. V was trimmed by 0 bases and J by 2 bases, leaving 13 bases between them. The CDR3 has 16 amino acids. In DNA form, the CDR3 reads TGCGCCAGCAGCCAAGAACAGGGAAGATACAACTATGGCTACACCTTC. Translation gives CASSQEQGRYNYGYTF.

This chain links TRBV11-3 with TRBJ2-7; D perhaps matches TRBD1 (6 bases). This CDR3 has 17 amino acids. Germline CDR1 reads SGHNT; CDR2 reads YENEEA. Between the trimmed V and J ends, which lost 0 bases and 0 bases, there was a span of 15 bases. The CDR3 region has the DNA TGTGCCAGCAGCTTAGATGGTTGGGGGCTTGACTCCTACGAGCAGTACTTC. This gives the protein CASSLDGWGLDSYEQYF. Based on the CDR3 plus reference TRBV11-3 and TRBJ2-7, the full variable domain is EAGVVQSPRYKIIEKKQPVAFWCNPISGHNTLYWYLQNLGQGPELLIRYENEEAVDDSQLPKDRFSAERLKGVDSTLKIQPAELGDSAVYLCASSLDGWGLDSYEQYFGPGTRLTVT.

The chain couples TRBV9 to TRBJ2-7; TRBD1 might be the D (5 bases). Germline lookup yields CDR1 SGDLS and CDR2 YYNGEE. Trimming took off 0 bases at V and 3 bases at J, with 13 bases between the two ends. There are 15 residues in the CDR3. The CDR3 DNA is TGTGCCAGCAGCGTAGAGGGGTTAGACAGCTACGAGCAGTACTTC. Translating gives CASSVEGLDSYEQYF.

This clone was detected once. The chain combines TRBV7-2 with TRBJ1-1; tentative D call: TRBD1 (5 bases). V was pared by 7 bases and J by 0 bases, with 21 bases between. This CDR3 spans 17 amino acids. In germline, CDR1 is SGHTA, CDR2 FQGNSA. The CDR3, as DNA: TGTGCCAGCATATCATTAGCCGGGACTACCCTGAACACTGAAGCTTTCTTT. This codes for CASISLAGTTLNTEAFF.

The rearrangement uses TRBV23-1 and TRBJ1-5; the D gene is possibly TRBD1 (6 bases). TRBV23-1 is classed as an ORF, of uncertain function. V was pared by 0 bases and J by 6 bases, with 9 bases between. The CDR3 is 14 residues long. The CDR3 DNA sequence: TGCGCCAGCAGTCAATCCCGGGACACTCAGCCCCAGCATTTT. Protein sequence: CASSQSRDTQPQHF.

This clone has only one observation. This rearrangement joins TRBV27 to TRBJ2-7; 9 bases line up with TRBD1. The CDR3 spans 13 residues. The V segment lost 9 bases and the J segment 3 bases; nucleotides outside the gene matches: 6. The V gene's germline CDR1 is MNHEY and CDR2 SMNVEV (reference sequence). CDR3 nucleotides: TGTGCCAGTCAGGGACAGGGTAACTACGAGCAGTACTTC. As protein: CASQGQGNYEQYF.

This clone has a single count. The chain couples TRBV30 to TRBJ2-1; perhaps TRBD1 as D (6 bases). The germline CDR1 and CDR2 sequences are GTSNPN and SVGIG (reference sequence). The CDR3 is made up of 14 amino acids. Trimming removed 0 bases at V and 5 bases at J, with 11 bases between. The CDR3 nucleotides are TGTGCCTGGAGTGTACTATCAGGGGACAATGAGCAGTTCTTC. It translates to CAWSVLSGDNEQFF. Supplemented by reference TRBV30 and TRBJ2-1, the full variable domain reads SQTIHQWPATLVQPVGSPLSLECTVEGTSNPNLYWYRQAAGRGLQLLFYSVGIGQISSEVPQNLSASRPQDRQFILSSKKLLLSDSGFYLCAWSVLSGDNEQFFGPGTRLTVL.

The rearrangement joins TRBV28 to TRBJ2-1; D is uncertain. V shed 3 bases and J shed 9 bases, with 15 bases lying between them. Germline-derived CDR1 and CDR2 are MDHEN and SYDVKM. CDR3 length: 14 residues. CDR3 DNA sequence: TGTGCCAGCAGTTTCCCTCCTCCCAGTCCTGAGCAGTTCTTC. This codes for CASSFPPPSPEQFF.

A note on this clone: At the DNA level, this CDR3 is encoded by other sequences in the same sample as well. The chain uses TRBV5-1 and TRBJ1-1; tentatively, D is TRBD1 (5 bases). Looked up from germline, CDR1 is SGHRS and CDR2 is YFSETQ. This CDR3 spans 13 amino acids. V lost 4 bases and J lost 4, with 11 bases in between. The CDR3 sequence: CASSVQGGTEAFF. CDR3 nucleotides: TGCGCCAGCAGCGTCCAGGGTGGCACTGAAGCTTTCTTT.

The chain employs TRBV11-2 and TRBJ2-1, with 10 nucleotides matching TRBD2. V trimming: 1 base; J trimming: 5 bases; junction bases outside the gene matches: 2. CDR3 length: 15 amino acids. Germline lookup yields CDR1 SGHAT and CDR2 FQNNGV. CDR3: CASSLGTSGNNEQFF. The CDR3 DNA sequence: TGTGCCAGCAGCTTAGGGACTAGCGGTAACAATGAGCAGTTCTTC.

This sequence joins TRBV6-2 or TRBV6-3 and TRBJ1-6; D is unclear. The V gene lost 2 bases and the J gene lost 7 bases, with 3 bases spanning the gap. Per germline, CDR1 MNHEY and CDR2 SVGEGT. The CDR3 is made up of 12 amino acids. The CDR3 region has the DNA TGTGCCAGCAGTTACGCGAATTCACCCCTCCACTTT. Amino acids: CASSYANSPLHF.

This CDR3 reads CASSFRGQGYGYTF. CDR3 nucleotides: TGTGCCAGCAGTTTCAGGGGACAGGGCTATGGCTACACCTTC. V gene TRBV27 combines with J gene TRBJ1-2, with TRBD1 identical over 9 bases. CDR3 length equals 14 residues. The V gene end was trimmed by 3 bases and the J gene end by 4 bases; junction bases not matched to a gene: 3. CDR1 MNHEY and CDR2 SMNVEV come from the germline V gene (reference sequence).

The count of this clone is one. This chain joins TRBV6-5 and TRBJ2-1; 7 bases align to TRBD1. Germline-derived CDR1 and CDR2 are MNHEY and SVGAGI. V gave up 2 bases and J gave up 7 bases; unmatched junction bases: 5. The CDR3 is 14 residues long. CDR3: CASSYVHRGNEQFF. CDR3 coding DNA: TGTGCCAGCAGTTACGTCCACAGGGGAAATGAGCAGTTCTTC.

V gene TRBV18 combines with J gene TRBJ1-1; maybe TRBD1 (5 bases). V was cut by 3 bases and J by 5 bases, with 22 bases left in between. The CDR3 consists of 17 residues. CDR1 is KGHSH, CDR2 LQKENI, per germline. The CDR3 DNA reads as TGTGCCAGCTCACCCCGACGGGAGGGGCGAGGGGAGACTGAAGCTTTCTTT. It encodes CASSPRREGRGETEAFF.

V usage is TRBV11-2 and J usage is TRBJ1-4, with a possible D match to TRBD1 (6 bases). Per the germline V gene, CDR1 is SGHAT and CDR2 is FQNNGV. The CDR3 has 15 amino acids. Deletions cut 1 base from V and 8 bases from J, with 14 bases between. The CDR3: CASSLGGGNPEKLFF. The CDR3 bases are TGTGCCAGCAGCTTAGGAGGGGGAAATCCGGAAAAACTGTTTTTT.

This chain connects TRBV28 to TRBJ2-1, with 15 bases fitting TRBD2. With 9 bases clipped from V and 3 bases from J, the junction kept 6 bases outside the gene matches. Per germline, CDR1 MDHEN and CDR2 SYDVKM. The CDR3 extends over 16 amino acids. CDR3 loop: CASSGLAGGSYNEQFF. CDR3 in DNA: TGTGCCAGTTCCGGACTAGCGGGAGGGAGCTACAATGAGCAGTTCTTC.

The chain combines TRBV5-1 with TRBJ1-1, with D possibly being TRBD1 (5 bases). CDR1 is SGHRS, CDR2 YFSETQ, per germline. The CDR3 extends over 14 amino acids. Trimming stripped 0 bases from V and 4 bases from J, with 10 bases between. The CDR3 coding sequence is TGCGCCAGCAGCTTGGGCAGGGTGGTCACTGAAGCTTTCTTT. Residues: CASSLGRVVTEAFF.

This chain links TRBV13 with TRBJ2-3; the match to TRBD1 covers 9 bases. The CDR3 runs 14 residues. J lost 5 bases, V lost 3 bases, and 3 bases had no gene match. CDR1 is PRHDT, CDR2 FYEKMQ, per germline (reference sequence). The CDR3 loop is CASSFGTGQDTQYF. CDR3 bases: TGTGCCAGCAGCTTCGGGACAGGGCAAGATACGCAGTATTTT.

The genes are TRBV19 and TRBJ1-4, with TRBD1 matching 11 bases. The V and J ends lost 5 bases and 5 bases, in that order; junction bases with no gene match: 4. The germline V gene has CDR1 LNHDA and CDR2 SQIVND (reference sequence). CDR3 length: 15 amino acids. The DNA for the CDR3 is TGTGCCAGTAGTCCCCGGACAGGGGGCAATGAAAAACTGTTTTTT. It codes for CASSPRTGGNEKLFF. The variable domain in full, with the rest retrieved from reference TRBV19 and TRBJ1-4, is DGGITQSPKYLFRKEGQNVTLSCEQNLNHDAMYWYRQDPGQGLRLIYYSQIVNDFQKGDIAEGYSVSREKKESFPLTVTSAQKNPTAFYLCASSPRTGGNEKLFFGSGTQLSVL.

The rearrangement uses TRBV18 and TRBJ2-1; possibly TRBD1 for D (6 bases). Germline V lookup: CDR1 KGHSH, CDR2 LQKENI. The length of the CDR3 is 14 residues. Trimming removed 0 bases from V and 4 bases from J, with 7 bases in between. The CDR3 DNA follows: TGTGCCAGCTCACCACCGGACAGATACAATGAGCAGTTCTTC. This sequence encodes CASSPPDRYNEQFF.

This chain joins TRBV14 and TRBJ1-2; a possible D gene is TRBD1 (5 bases). V lost 4 bases and J 4 bases, leaving 13 bases between the germline ends. The CDR3 contains 14 residues. Germline CDR1 SGHDN, CDR2 FVKESK. This CDR3 reads CASSPRQTPYGYTF. Written as DNA, the CDR3 is TGTGCCAGCAGCCCAAGACAGACCCCCTATGGCTACACCTTC.

CDR3 nucleotide sequence: TGCGCCAGCAGTGAGCTGGGACAGGGGAAGGAGAGCTCCTACAATGAGCAGTTCTTC. This sequence encodes CASSELGQGKESSYNEQFF. The J gene is TRBJ2-1, the V gene TRBV10-1; the match to TRBD1 covers 10 bases. Germline trimming cut 2 bases from V and 0 bases from J; bases unmatched to any gene: 10. Germline V gene lookup returns CDR1 WNHNN and CDR2 SYGVQD (reference sequence). This CDR3 region has 19 residues.

The gene calls are TRBV5-4 and TRBJ1-2, with D maybe TRBD1 (5 bases). Germline V gene sequence: CDR1 SGHNT, CDR2 YYREEE (reference sequence). V was cut by 5 bases and J by 4 bases, with 18 bases left in between. The CDR3 is made up of 15 amino acids. The CDR3 coding sequence is TGTGCCAGCAGGTATTTGGCCGATCAGGGCTATGGCTACACCTTC. Translation: CASRYLADQGYGYTF.

The chain has TRBV29-1 and TRBJ2-5; 8 bases align to TRBD2. This CDR3 is 13 amino acids long. V dropped 3 bases and J dropped 4; count of bases not matched to a gene: 4. Per the germline V gene, CDR1 is SQVTM and CDR2 is ANQGSEA. The CDR3 loop is CSVEFAGGETQYF. The CDR3 nucleotides are TGCAGCGTTGAGTTTGCGGGAGGAGAGACCCAGTACTTC.

The chain employs TRBV5-4 and TRBJ2-2; 11 bases fit TRBD2. J gave up 6 bases and V 2 bases, and 3 bases lay outside the gene matches. Germline V gives CDR1 SGHNT, CDR2 YYREEE (reference sequence). CDR3 length: 15 amino acids. CDR3 residues: CASSFSGGAPGELFF. DNA for the CDR3: TGTGCCAGCAGCTTTAGCGGGGGGGCCCCCGGGGAGCTGTTTTTT.

This clone has a single count. This chain links TRBV6-1 with TRBJ1-5; 7 bases map to TRBD1. J gave up 0 bases and V 4 bases, and 12 bases lay outside the gene matches. There are 18 residues in the CDR3. Germline V CDR1 and CDR2: MNHNS, SASEGT. CDR3 DNA sequence: TGTGCCAGCAGTGCCCTAAATTCTTACAGGGGTAGCAATCAGCCCCAGCATTTT. This sequence encodes CASSALNSYRGSNQPQHF.

This rearrangement joins TRBV19 to TRBJ2-1, with a tentative D call TRBD2 (5 bases). Germline CDR1 LNHDA, CDR2 SQIVND (reference sequence). The length of the CDR3 is 15 residues. With 6 bases removed from V and 8 bases from J, the gap between germline ends came to 20 bases. This chain's CDR3 is CASRPTRKAHYEQFF. The CDR3 DNA is TGTGCCAGTAGGCCTACTAGGAAGGCACACTATGAGCAGTTCTTC.

The chain is built from TRBV7-6 and TRBJ2-7; D may be TRBD1 (5 bases). CDR1 is SGHVS and CDR2 is FNYEAQ in the germline V gene. The CDR3 totals 12 residues. Trimming stripped 5 bases from V and 6 bases from J, with 11 bases between. The CDR3 DNA follows: TGTGCCAGCAGCCCCACAGGTGGCGAGCAGTACTTC. Encoded protein: CASSPTGGEQYF.

This clone appeared a few times. The chain carries TRBV5-1 and TRBJ2-7; possible D gene TRBD2, 5 bases. CDR1 is SGHRS and CDR2 is YFSETQ in the germline V gene. The ends were cut back, 4 bases at V and 9 bases at J, with 23 bases in the middle. The length of the CDR3 is 15 residues. The CDR3 loop is CASSLGDLPQLRQYF. The CDR3, as DNA: TGCGCCAGCAGCCTCGGGGATTTGCCCCAACTAAGGCAGTACTTC.

V gene TRBV6-5 combines with J gene TRBJ2-5; D is uncertain. V shed 6 bases and J shed 7 bases, with 15 bases lying between them. Germline V CDR1 and CDR2: MNHEY, SVGAGI. CDR3 length equals 13 residues. The CDR3 protein is CASSQEAYGTQYF. CDR3 DNA: TGTGCCAGCAGCCAAGAGGCGTATGGGACCCAGTACTTC.

This chain connects TRBV7-2 to TRBJ1-6; 9 bases are shared with TRBD1. CDR3 length equals 16 residues. From germline, CDR1 is SGHTA and CDR2 FQGNSA. V lost 1 base to trimming and J lost 2 bases; unmatched junction nucleotides: 0. CDR3 region: CASSLGQGAYNSPLHF. CDR3 DNA: TGTGCCAGCAGCTTAGGACAGGGGGCCTATAATTCACCCCTCCACTTT.